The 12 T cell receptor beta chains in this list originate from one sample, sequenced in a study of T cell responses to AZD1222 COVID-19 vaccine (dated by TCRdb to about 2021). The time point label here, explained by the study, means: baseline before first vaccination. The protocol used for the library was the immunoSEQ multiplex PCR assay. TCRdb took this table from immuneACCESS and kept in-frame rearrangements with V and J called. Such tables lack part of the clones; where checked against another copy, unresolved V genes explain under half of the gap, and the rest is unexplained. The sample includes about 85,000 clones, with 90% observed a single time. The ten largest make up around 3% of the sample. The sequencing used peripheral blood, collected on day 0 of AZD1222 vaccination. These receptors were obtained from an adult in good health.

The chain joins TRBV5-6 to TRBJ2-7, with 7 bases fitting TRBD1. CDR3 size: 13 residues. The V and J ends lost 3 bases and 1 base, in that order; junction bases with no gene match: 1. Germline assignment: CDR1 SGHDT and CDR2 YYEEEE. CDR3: CASSWDRSYEQYF. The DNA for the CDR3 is TGTGCCAGCAGCTGGGACAGATCCTACGAGCAGTACTTC.

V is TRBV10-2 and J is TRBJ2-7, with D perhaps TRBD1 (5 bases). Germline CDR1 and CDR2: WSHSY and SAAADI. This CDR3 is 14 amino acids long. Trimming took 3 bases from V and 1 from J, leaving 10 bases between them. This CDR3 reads CASSERGYSYEQYF. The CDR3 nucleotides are TGCGCCAGCAGTGAAAGGGGTTATTCCTACGAGCAGTACTTC.

The CDR3 is CASLPLGTVYGYTF. CDR3 in DNA: TGCGCCAGCCTCCCGCTCGGGACAGTCTATGGCTACACCTTC. The chain uses TRBV5-1 and TRBJ1-2, with 7 positions matching TRBD1. The CDR3 totals 14 residues. V was pared by 7 bases and J by 4 bases, with 10 bases of the junction left unmatched. Per germline, CDR1 SGHRS and CDR2 YFSETQ.

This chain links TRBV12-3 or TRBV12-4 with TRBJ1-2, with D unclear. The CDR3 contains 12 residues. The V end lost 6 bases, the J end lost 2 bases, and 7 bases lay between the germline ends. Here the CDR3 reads CASSLTNYGYTF. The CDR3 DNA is TGTGCCAGCAGCCTGACAAACTATGGCTACACCTTC.

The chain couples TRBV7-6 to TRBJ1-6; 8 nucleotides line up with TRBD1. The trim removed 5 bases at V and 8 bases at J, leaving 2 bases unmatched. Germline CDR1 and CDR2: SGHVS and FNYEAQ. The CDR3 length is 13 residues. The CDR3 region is CASSPDRDSPLHF. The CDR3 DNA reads TGTGCCAGCAGCCCGGACAGGGATTCACCCCTCCACTTT.

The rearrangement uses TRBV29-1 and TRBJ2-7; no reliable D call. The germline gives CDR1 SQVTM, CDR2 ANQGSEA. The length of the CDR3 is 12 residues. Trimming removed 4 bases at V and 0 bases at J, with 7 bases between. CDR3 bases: TGCAGCGTTGTACCGGACTCCTACGAGCAGTACTTC. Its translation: CSVVPDSYEQYF.

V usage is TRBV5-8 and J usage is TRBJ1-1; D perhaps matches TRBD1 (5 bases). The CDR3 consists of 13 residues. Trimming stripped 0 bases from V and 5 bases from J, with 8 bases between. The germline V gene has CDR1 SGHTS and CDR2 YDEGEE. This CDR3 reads CASSLVGATEAFF. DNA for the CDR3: TGTGCCAGCAGCTTGGTCGGGGCAACTGAAGCTTTCTTT.

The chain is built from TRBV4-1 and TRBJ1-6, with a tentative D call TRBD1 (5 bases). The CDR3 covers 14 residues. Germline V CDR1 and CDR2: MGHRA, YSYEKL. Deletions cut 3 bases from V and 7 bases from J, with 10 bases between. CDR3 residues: CASSQGTENSPLHF. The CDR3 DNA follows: TGCGCCAGCAGCCAGGGGACCGAAAATTCACCCCTCCACTTT.

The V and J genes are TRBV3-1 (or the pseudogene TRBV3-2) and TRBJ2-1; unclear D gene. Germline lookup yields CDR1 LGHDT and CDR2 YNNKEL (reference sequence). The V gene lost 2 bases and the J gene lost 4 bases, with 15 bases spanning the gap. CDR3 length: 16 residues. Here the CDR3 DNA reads TGTGCCAGCAGCCAACTAGACTCCCGCCGTTACAATGAGCAGTTCTTC. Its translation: CASSQLDSRRYNEQFF.

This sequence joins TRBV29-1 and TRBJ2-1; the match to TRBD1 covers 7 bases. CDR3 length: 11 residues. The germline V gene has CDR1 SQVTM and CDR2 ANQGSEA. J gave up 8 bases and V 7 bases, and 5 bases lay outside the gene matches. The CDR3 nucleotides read TGCAGCGGCCAAACAGGGGATGAGCAGTTCTTC. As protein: CSGQTGDEQFF.

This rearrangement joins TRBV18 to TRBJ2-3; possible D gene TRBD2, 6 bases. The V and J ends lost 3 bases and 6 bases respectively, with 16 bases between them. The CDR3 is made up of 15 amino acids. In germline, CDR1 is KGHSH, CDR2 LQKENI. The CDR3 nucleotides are TGTGCCAGCTCACCCCTCGGGGGAAGGGATGATACGCAGTATTTT. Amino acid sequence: CASSPLGGRDDTQYF.

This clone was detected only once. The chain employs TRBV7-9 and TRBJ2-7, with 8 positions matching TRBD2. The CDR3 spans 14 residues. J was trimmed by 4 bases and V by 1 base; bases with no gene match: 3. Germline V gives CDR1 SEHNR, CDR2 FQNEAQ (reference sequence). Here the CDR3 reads CASSLGAGEYEQYF. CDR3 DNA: TGTGCCAGCAGCTTAGGAGCGGGAGAGTACGAGCAGTACTTC.